This is a list of T cell receptor beta chains from one sample in a study of blood T cell repertoires in COVID-19. TCRdb keeps only in-frame clones here, not all; method: immunoSEQ multiplex PCR. This table has over 350,000 clones, about 87% appearing once. The sequenced material came from PBMCs or T cells enriched from blood (not recorded which). All receptors derive from a woman between 50 and 59 years old who had recovered from COVID-19. The CDR3 runs from the conserved cysteine through the conserved F or W. Each record gives: D gene, V gene, J gene, clone size, CDR3 DNA, CDR3 protein. D genes are given only for firm matches. Size is omitted from some rows. Given values are once, few, many or a class for expanded clones.

D: .; V: TRBV5-6; J: TRBJ2-2; size: .; DNA: TGTGCCAGCAGCTTGGCCCTTGGTTCGACGGCGGACACCGGGGAGCTGTTTTTT; CDR3: CASSLALGSTADTGELFF
D: .; V: TRBV7-9; J: TRBJ1-1; size: .; DNA: TGTGCCAGCAGTAGGGAGGGTGGGGCTGAAGCTTTCTTT; CDR3: CASSREGGAEAFF
D: TRBD2; V: TRBV29-1; J: TRBJ2-5; size: .; DNA: TGCAGCGTTGGGACTAGTGGGGAGACCCAGTACTTC; CDR3: CSVGTSGETQYF
D: TRBD2; V: TRBV7-6; J: TRBJ2-1; size: .; DNA: TGTGCCAGCAGACGAACCACCGGGACTAGCGTCTACAATGAGCAGTTCTTC; CDR3: CASRRTTGTSVYNEQFF
D: TRBD1; V: TRBV5-6; J: TRBJ1-2; size: few; DNA: TGTGCCAGCAGCTGGACAGGAGTTAACTATGGCTACACCTTC; CDR3: CASSWTGVNYGYTF
D: .; V: TRBV30; J: TRBJ2-7; size: .; DNA: TGTGCCTGGGACAACTCCTACGAGCAGTACTTC; CDR3: CAWDNSYEQYF
D: .; V: TRBV3-1/TRBV3-2; J: TRBJ1-5; size: .; DNA: TGTGCCAGCAGCCAGCGGCCCCGGAGGGAGCCCCAGCATTTT; CDR3: CASSQRPRREPQHF
D: .; V: TRBV5-1; J: TRBJ1-2; size: .; DNA: TGCGCCAGCAGCCTGGACAGCTCCTATGGCTACACCTTC; CDR3: CASSLDSSYGYTF
D: .; V: TRBV19; J: TRBJ1-4; size: .; DNA: TGTGCCAGTAGTATAACCCTCCACAGGGCAACTAATGAAAAACTGTTTTTT; CDR3: CASSITLHRATNEKLFF
D: TRBD2; V: TRBV6-5; J: TRBJ2-3; size: .; DNA: TGTGCCAGCATCCGGGGGGGAAACACAGATACGCAGTATTTT; CDR3: CASIRGGNTDTQYF
D: .; V: TRBV28; J: TRBJ1-5; size: .; DNA: TGTGCCAGCAGTTCGGGGCAGGGGCTTCAGCCCCAGCATTTT; CDR3: CASSSGQGLQPQHF
D: TRBD1; V: TRBV19; J: TRBJ1-4; size: once; DNA: TGTGCCAGTATAGCCGGGACAGGGGGCGAAAAACTGTTTTTT; CDR3: CASIAGTGGEKLFF
D: .; V: TRBV7-6; J: TRBJ1-3; size: .; DNA: TGTGCCAGCAGCTTACTGCTAGGCCCAACCGGAAACACCATATATTTT; CDR3: CASSLLLGPTGNTIYF
D: .; V: TRBV28; J: TRBJ2-7; size: .; DNA: TGTGCCAGCAGTTTATTTCCACTCTCCTACGAGCAGTACTTC; CDR3: CASSLFPLSYEQYF
D: TRBD1; V: TRBV28; J: TRBJ1-5; size: .; DNA: TGTGCCAGCAGCTTGGACAGGTGGGGAGTATTATATCAGCCCCAGCATTTT; CDR3: CASSLDRWGVLYQPQHF
D: .; V: TRBV28; J: TRBJ1-3; size: .; DNA: TGTGCCAGCACCCACTCTGGAAACACCATATATTTT; CDR3: CASTHSGNTIYF
D: TRBD1; V: TRBV27; J: TRBJ1-5; size: few; DNA: TGTGCCAGCAGCAACAGGGGCGGCGATCAGCCCCAGCATTTT; CDR3: CASSNRGGDQPQHF